Reported below is one TCR beta chain. Its recognized antigen is unknown. Base qualities are not provided; no much larger clone lies one nucleotide away. These data belong to a study of cytomegalovirus exposure and HLA in healthy donors (dated by TCRdb to about 2017). With regard to the full study: According to an earlier analysis of a few hundred of the donors, 150 million to 200 million T cells yielded some 110 million unique TCR beta sequences and 250 to 350 Gb of sequence data. Rather than using new phenotypic data, the later analysis identified candidate immune exposures from TCR beta sequences and from how often those sequences occurred across donors. HLA typing included class I and class II loci at four-digit resolution. On average, roughly 250,000 unique TCR beta nucleotide sequences were sequenced per donor among fewer than 500 genotyped donors of the cohort, with 15% to 20% of those sequences being non-productive. Typing coverage varied by locus: about 629-630 donors for A, B, C, DRB1 and DQB1; more than 500 for DQA1; about 590 for DPA1; roughly 450 for DPB1. Of the approximately 400 genotyped donors, approximately 83% fell in the genetic ancestry cluster associated with self-reported Caucasian donors. To predict cytomegalovirus infection status, the study brought together high-throughput TCR immunosequencing, statistical association of individual TCRs with disease status, and machine learning. Alongside the repertoire data, information on donor age, sex, ethnicity and CMV serostatus was compiled. Along with the approximately 700-subject first cohort, a separate validation cohort of over a hundred different subjects was used. Roughly 5 DR-DQ haplotypes were treated as single units for association and clustering because of strong linkage in the cohort. Every repertoire in the discovery cohort had been generated on one and the same sequencing platform. A later genetic analysis used genome-wide SNP genotypes for about 65% of the roughly 670 donors, treating that subset as a discovery cohort. An earlier analysis of several hundred of the donors applied high-throughput TCR beta sequencing to assess whether each TCR beta V gene segment acted as functional or pseudogenic. About 280 gigabases of sequencing data and around 85 million unique TCR sequences made up an early release that covered several hundred HLA-typed donors. In a later analysis, previously published TCR beta repertoires from hundreds of donors were re-analyzed and high-resolution HLA genotyping was added so that TCR occurrence patterns could be studied. The T cell repertoires of 700 or so subjects were profiled by immunosequencing and related to cytomegalovirus serostatus. The study aimed to test whether cataloging public T cell receptors could reveal signatures of past pathogen exposure. What the authors observed across the whole study: An earlier analysis of 587 of the donors showed that most TCR beta V segments appeared in productive rearrangements either about 87% or about 30% of the time, which broadly matched IMGT annotations. The study gave a list of 150 to 200 TCR beta chains associated with cytomegalovirus. Because HLA typing was unavailable for some donors at each locus, only the typed subset was used in association tests. A later genetic analysis reported fewer N-insertions in productive TCRs among donors in an Asian-associated ancestry cluster than the roughly 690-donor mean. Most TCR sequences were observed very rarely across donors, whereas some public TCRs were present in many individuals. In vitro tests confirmed that three of the cytomegalovirus-associated TCR beta chains recognize cytomegalovirus antigens. According to a later analysis, parvovirus B19, influenza, CMV and Epstein-Barr virus appeared linked to several top co-occurrence clusters. The authors suggested that the approach could potentially be generalized to other disease states and immunological phenotypes. According to a later analysis, TCR association rates differed among HLA loci, with DRB1 alleles showing the most associated TCRs and HLA-C alleles showing the fewest. A further reported finding was that TCR beta sequences accurately predicted the HLA-A and HLA-B alleles for most subjects in the first cohort. The classifier was reported to diagnose cytomegalovirus status with high specificity and sensitivity in both the original and validation cohorts. Presence/absence analyses assumed roughly uniform sequencing depth across donors, an assumption that may not hold. Specific HLA alleles were associated with over 15,000 TCR beta sequences at a false discovery rate of 0.05 in a later analysis. The 87-base-pair reads could not distinguish some IMGT-functional V segments, including TRBV6-2 and TRBV6-3, so those segments were excluded. CMV serostatus was the only immune exposure information available for the cohort. V-gene and J-gene trimming of TCR beta chains was associated with a missense DCLRE1C variant in a later genetic analysis, and the association was replicated in an independent cohort. Because counts were too low, around 18 rarely observed V segments, including chromosome 9 orphons, were left out of the earlier analysis of 587 of the donors. In a later analysis, HLA-associated TCR beta chains were found to be more clonally expanded and to have lower generation probabilities than equally common non-associated chains. Linkage disequilibrium might explain the correlated functional status among segregating V segments, but an unknown experimental factor could not be ruled out. Assigning TCR associations to individual alleles was difficult when HLA alleles, especially DR and DQ, strongly co-occurred. A cluster of highly shared sequence variants was judged likely to be a technical artifact of the sequencing pipeline. The cohort was sequenced for TCR beta chains only, and without alpha or paired-chain data the features that could be detected were limited. Most CMV-associated TCR beta chains appeared to be HLA-restricted in a later analysis, and the HLA associations seemed to be driven largely by CMV exposure.

In total, around 600 healthy bone marrow donors made up the cohort. All cohort members were sampled while nominally healthy, although unrecorded immune exposures were likely present. The donor was CMV seropositive and was included in the group of 289 seropositive cohort members. A peripheral blood sample was provided by each donor, and peripheral blood mononuclear cells were used for TCR beta sequencing. The Qiagen DNeasy Blood Extraction Kit was used to extract genomic DNA from the blood cell samples. The germline V gene provides CDR1 MGHRA and CDR2 YSYEKL. Taken from cysteine to phenylalanine, the CDR3 has 15 residues. CDR3 DNA only is kept here, 45 bases in frame from base 1. V and J lose 0 bases and 5 bases, and a span of 13 bases separates them. Receptor libraries were prepared by the immunoSEQ multiplex PCR assay. For the multiplex PCR, a mixture combining 60 forward primers for TCR Vbeta segments and 13 reverse primers for TCR Jbeta segments was used. The CDR3 region of rearranged TCR beta genes was amplified from genomic DNA by a multiplex PCR assay. The Illumina HiSeq System was used to sequence the amplified TCR beta libraries as 87-base-pair reads. Processing in the source paper ran as follows. Across the roughly 640 repertoires, a later analysis counted 78 million or so unique TCR beta chains, around 10 million of which were shared by at least two donors. Raw reads were error-corrected and collapsed into unique sequences by a nearest-neighbor algorithm in which closely related sequences were merged to remove PCR and sequencing errors. Alignment of CDR3 sequences to IMGT reference sequences was used to assign V, D and J gene segments. For a sequence to be retained, at least a six-nucleotide match to both a V gene segment and a J gene segment was required. A rearrangement counted as productive if the CDR3 had no stop codons and remained in frame with V and J, and every other rearrangement counted as non-productive. Following IMGT convention, CDR3 was defined as the stretch from the second conserved V-encoded cysteine to the conserved J-encoded phenylalanine. Sequences without an unambiguous match to a single V gene segment were excluded from the earlier analysis of a few hundred of the donors. An earlier analysis of several hundred of the donors called V segments functional above 56.7% productive rearrangements and segregating when the between-donor standard deviation exceeded 5%. A statistical classification framework was built to diagnose cytomegalovirus status from the catalog of TCR beta chain sequences. In a later analysis, TCR nucleotide sequences were compared against IMGT/GENE-DB human TR gene sequences so that V and J genes could be assigned. Using the TCRdist pipeline, a later analysis assigned CDR3 sequences along with most-parsimonious VDJ recombination scenarios. In a later analysis, each TCR beta chain was defined by its CDR3 amino acid sequence together with its V-gene family, and reads without a unique V-gene family were excluded. A later analysis removed 450 to 600 highly shared, low-generation-probability nucleotide sequences to deal with suspected cross-contamination and a sequencing artifact. In a later analysis, a clonal expansion index for each public chain was calculated from normalized within-repertoire ranks of inferred template counts. Generation probabilities in a later analysis came from a VDJ recombination model fitted to out-of-frame rearrangements, and those results were checked against IGoR. A later analysis scored TCR-TCR, TCR-HLA and TCR-CMV co-occurrence with hypergeometric tests, applying a repertoire-size bias correction to TCR pairs. A later analysis estimated false discovery rates by permuting HLA or CMV assignments 20 times. In a later analysis, co-occurring TCRs were grouped using DBSCAN, and TCRdist sequence similarity was added for clustering within HLA-allele-positive subsets. Repertoires with fewer than 30,000 or more than 120,000 public chains, plus five repertoires with anomalous nucleotide sharing, were excluded from co-occurrence clustering. Drawn from immuneACCESS, this table holds only the in-frame rearrangements with V and J called that TCRdb kept. Clones are partly lost; checked studies trace under half to an unresolved V gene and leave the rest unexplained. V and J calls and clone size are those listed in that table; D and trimming were worked out from the DNA. The sample records 150,000 to 200,000 clones, over 65% of which are singletons. More than 3% of the sample comes from the top ten.

The V and J segments used are TRBV4-1 and TRBJ1-1; the D gene cannot be resolved reliably. This receptor was taken from a man aged 35-49 years in good health and CMV-seropositive. The sequenced sample was PBMCs. The DNA sequence is given as TGCGCCAGCAGCCAAGATGGAGTGGTGGGTACTGAAGCTTTCTTT. The resulting protein is CASSQDGVVGTEAFF.